This T cell receptor beta chain was retrieved from a study of spatial heterogeneity in lung cancer. In this sample, this clonotype turned up a few times. MiXCR, run by TCRdb on the 5' RACE reads, gives a single entry per CDR3 protein. The sample records under 100,000 distinct CDR3 sequences, roughly 10% being singletons. The CDR3 covers 13 residues. Germline lookup yields CDR1 KGHDR and CDR2 SFDVKD. V gave up 4 bases and J gave up 0 bases, with 3 bases separating them. Time point described: sample taken at primary tumor resection. Sequencing was performed on whole RNA extracted from tumor and nontumor lung tissue, or from frozen PBMC, and the material was left unsorted.

V is TRBV24-1 and J is TRBJ2-1; D is unresolved. The source of this sequence is a male donor with early-stage non-small cell lung cancer. This specimen was PBMCs, taken at surgery. CDR3 sequence (DNA): TGTGCCACCAGTGAGAGCTCCTACAATGAGCAGTTCTTC. Residues: CATSESSYNEQFF.